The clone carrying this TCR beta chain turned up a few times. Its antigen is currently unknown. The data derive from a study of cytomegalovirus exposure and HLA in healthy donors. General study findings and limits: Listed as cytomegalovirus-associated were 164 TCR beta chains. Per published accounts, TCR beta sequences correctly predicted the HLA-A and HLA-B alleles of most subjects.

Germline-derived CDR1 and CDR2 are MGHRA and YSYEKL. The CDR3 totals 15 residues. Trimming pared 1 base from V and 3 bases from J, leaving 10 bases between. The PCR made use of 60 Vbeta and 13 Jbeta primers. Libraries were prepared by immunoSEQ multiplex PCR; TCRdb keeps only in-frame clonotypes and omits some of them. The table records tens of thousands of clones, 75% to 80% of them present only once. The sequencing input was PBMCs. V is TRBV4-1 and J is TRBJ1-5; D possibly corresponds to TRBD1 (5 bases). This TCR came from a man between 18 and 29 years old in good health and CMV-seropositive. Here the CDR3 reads CASSQGQGTNQPQHF. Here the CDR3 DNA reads TGCGCCAGCAGCCAAGGGCAGGGTACCAATCAGCCCCAGCATTTT.